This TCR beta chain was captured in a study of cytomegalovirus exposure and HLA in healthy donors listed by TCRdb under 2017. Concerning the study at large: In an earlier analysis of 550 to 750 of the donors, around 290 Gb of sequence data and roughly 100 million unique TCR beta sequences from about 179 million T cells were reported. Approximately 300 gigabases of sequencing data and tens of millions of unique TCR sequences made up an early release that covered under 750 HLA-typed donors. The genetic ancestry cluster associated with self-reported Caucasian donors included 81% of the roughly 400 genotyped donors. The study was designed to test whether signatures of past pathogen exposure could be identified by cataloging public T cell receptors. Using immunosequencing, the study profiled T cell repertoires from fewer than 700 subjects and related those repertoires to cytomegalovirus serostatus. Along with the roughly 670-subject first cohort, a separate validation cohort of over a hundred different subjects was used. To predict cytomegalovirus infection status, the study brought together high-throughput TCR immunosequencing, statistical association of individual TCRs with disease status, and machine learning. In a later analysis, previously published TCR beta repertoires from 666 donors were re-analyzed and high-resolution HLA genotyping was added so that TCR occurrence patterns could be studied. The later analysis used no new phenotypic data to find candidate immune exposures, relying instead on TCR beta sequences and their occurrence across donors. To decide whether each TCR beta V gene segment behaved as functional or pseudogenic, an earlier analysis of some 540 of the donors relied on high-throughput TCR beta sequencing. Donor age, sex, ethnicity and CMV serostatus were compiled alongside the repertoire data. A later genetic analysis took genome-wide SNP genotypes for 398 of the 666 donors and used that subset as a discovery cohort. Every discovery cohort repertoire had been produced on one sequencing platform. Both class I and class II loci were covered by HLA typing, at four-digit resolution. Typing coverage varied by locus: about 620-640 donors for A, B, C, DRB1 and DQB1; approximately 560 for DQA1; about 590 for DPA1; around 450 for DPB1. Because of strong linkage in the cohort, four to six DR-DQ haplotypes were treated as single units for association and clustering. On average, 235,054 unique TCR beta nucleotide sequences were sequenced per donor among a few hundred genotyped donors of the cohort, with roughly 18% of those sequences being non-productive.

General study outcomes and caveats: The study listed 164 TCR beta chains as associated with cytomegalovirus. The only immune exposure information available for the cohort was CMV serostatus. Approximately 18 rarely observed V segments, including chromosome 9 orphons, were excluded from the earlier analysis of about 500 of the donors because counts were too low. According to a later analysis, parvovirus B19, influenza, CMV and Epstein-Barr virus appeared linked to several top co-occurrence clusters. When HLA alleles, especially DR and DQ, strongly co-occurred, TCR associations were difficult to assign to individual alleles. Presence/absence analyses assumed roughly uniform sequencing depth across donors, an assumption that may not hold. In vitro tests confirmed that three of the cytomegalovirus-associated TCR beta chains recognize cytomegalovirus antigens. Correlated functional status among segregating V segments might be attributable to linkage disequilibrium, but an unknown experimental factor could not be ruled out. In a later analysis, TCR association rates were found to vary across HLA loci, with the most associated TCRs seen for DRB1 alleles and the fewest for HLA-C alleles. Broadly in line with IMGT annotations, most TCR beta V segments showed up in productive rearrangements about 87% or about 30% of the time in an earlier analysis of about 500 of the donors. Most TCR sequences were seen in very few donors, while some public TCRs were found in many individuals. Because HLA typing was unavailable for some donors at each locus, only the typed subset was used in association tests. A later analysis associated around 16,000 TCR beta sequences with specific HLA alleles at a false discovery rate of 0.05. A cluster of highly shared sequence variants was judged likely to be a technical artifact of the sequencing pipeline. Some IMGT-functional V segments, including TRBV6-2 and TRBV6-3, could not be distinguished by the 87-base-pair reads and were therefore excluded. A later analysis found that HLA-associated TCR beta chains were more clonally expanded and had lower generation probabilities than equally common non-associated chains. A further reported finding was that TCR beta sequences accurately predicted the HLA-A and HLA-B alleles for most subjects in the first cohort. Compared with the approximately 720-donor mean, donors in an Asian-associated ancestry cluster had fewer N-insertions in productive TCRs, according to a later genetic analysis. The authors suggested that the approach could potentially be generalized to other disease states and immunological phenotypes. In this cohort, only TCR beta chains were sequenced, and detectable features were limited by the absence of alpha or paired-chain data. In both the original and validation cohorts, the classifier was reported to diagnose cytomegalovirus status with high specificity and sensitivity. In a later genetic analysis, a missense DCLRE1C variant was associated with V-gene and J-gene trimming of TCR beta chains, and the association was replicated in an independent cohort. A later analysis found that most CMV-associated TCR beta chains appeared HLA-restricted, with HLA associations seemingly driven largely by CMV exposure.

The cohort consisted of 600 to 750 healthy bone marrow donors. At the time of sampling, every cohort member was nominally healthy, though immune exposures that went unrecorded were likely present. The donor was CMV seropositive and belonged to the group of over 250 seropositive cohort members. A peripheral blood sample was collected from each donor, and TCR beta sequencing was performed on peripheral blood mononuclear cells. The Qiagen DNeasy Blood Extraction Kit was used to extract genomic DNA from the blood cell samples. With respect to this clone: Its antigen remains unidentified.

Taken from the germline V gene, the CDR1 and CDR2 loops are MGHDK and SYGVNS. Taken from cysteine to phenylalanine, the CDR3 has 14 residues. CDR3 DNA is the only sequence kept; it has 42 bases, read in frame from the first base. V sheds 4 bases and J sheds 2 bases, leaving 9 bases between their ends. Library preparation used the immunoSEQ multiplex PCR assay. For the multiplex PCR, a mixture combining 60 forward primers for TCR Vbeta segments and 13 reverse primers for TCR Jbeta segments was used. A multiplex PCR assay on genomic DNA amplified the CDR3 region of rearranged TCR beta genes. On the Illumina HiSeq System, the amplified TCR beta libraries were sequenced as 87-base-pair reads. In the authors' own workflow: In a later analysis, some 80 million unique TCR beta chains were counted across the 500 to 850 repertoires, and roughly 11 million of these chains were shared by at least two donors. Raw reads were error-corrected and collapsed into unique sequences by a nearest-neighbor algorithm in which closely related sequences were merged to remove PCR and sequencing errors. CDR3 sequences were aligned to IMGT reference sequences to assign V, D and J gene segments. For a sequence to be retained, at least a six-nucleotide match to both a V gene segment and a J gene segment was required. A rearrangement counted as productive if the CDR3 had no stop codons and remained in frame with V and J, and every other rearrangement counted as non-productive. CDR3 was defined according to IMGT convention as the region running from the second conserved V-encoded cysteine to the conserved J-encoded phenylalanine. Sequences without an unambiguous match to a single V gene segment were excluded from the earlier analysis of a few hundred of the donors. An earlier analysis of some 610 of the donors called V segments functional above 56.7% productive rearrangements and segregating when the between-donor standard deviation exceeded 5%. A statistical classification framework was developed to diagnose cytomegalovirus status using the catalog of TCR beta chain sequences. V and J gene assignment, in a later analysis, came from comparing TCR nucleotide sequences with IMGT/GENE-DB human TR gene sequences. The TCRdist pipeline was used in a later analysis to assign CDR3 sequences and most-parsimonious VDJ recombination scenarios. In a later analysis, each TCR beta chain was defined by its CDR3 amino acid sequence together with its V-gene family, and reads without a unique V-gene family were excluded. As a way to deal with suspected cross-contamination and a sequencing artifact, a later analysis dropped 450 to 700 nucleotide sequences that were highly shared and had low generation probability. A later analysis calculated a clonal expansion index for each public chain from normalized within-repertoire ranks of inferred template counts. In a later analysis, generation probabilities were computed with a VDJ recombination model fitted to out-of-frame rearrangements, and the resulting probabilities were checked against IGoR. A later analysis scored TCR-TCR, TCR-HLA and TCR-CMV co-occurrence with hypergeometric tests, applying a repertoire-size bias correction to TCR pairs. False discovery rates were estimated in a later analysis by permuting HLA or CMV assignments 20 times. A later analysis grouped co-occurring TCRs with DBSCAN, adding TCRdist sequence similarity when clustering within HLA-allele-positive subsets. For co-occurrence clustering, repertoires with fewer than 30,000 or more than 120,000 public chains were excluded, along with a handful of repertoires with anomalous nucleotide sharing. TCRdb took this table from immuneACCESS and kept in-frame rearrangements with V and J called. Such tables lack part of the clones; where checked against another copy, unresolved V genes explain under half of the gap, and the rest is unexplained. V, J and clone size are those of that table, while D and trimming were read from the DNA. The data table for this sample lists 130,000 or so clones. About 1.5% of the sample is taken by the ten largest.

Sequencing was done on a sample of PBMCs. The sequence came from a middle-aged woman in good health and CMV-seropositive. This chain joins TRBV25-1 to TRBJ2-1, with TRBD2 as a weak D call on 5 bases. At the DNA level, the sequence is TGTGCCAGCAGTGGACGGGGTACCTACAATGAGCAGTTCTTC. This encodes CASSGRGTYNEQFF. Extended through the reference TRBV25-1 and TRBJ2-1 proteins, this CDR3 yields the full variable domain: EADIYQTPRYLVIGTGKKITLECSQTMGHDKMYWYQQDPGMELHLIHYSYGVNSTEKGDLSSESTVSRIRTEHFPLTLESARPSHTSQYLCASSGRGTYNEQFFGPGTRLTVL.